The clone carrying this TCR beta chain is a singleton in its sample. Its specificity is unknown. Data came from immunoSEQ multiplex PCR; TCRdb stores just in-frame clones and leaves some out. The sample lists around 110,000 clones; more than 60% were seen once. These data are taken from a study of PD-1 blockade in mismatch repair-deficient tumors. The study, taken as a whole, reports: After pembrolizumab, tumor-resident clones rose rapidly, then generally contracted before radiologic responses.

All patients were mismatch repair deficient, assessed by either PCR or immunohistochemistry. TCRs were sequenced from a few patients responding to pembrolizumab. The CDR3 runs 13 residues. Germline lookup yields CDR1 SGHNT and CDR2 YENEEA. V was cut by 2 bases and J by 1 base, with 5 bases left in between. Sequenced here: peripheral blood, sampled 60 weeks after starting pembrolizumab. This clonotype was sampled from an adult with mismatch repair-deficient cancer. The V and J genes are TRBV11-3 and TRBJ1-1; D remains ambiguous. CDR3 bases: TGTGCCAGCAGCTTACACCAGAACACTGAAGCTTTCTTT. Translating it yields CASSLHQNTEAFF.